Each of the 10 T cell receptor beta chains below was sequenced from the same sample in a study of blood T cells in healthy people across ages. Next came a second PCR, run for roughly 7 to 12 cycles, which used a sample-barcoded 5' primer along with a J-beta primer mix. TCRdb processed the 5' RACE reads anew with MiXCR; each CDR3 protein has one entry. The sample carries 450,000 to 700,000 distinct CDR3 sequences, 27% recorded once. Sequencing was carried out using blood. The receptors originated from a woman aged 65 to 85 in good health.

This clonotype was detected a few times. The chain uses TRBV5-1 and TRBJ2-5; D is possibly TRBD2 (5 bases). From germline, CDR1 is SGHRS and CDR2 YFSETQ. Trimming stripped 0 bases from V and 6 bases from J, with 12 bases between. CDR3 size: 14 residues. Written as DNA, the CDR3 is TGCGCCAGCAGCTTGGAGGATAGCGTGAAGACCCAGTACTTC. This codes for CASSLEDSVKTQYF. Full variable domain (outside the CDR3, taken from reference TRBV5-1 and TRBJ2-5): KAGVTQTPRYLIKTRGQQVTLSCSPISGHRSVSWYQQTPGQGLQFLFEYFSETQRNKGNFPGRFSGRQFSNSRSEMNVSTLELGDSALYLCASSLEDSVKTQYFGPGTRLLVL.

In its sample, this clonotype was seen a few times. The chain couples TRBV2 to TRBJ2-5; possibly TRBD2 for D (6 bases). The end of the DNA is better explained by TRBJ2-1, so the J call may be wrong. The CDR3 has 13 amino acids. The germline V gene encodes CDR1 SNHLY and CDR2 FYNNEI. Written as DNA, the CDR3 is TGTGCCAGCACCCCCGAACTAGCATATGAGCAGTTCTTC. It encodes CASTPELAYEQFF.

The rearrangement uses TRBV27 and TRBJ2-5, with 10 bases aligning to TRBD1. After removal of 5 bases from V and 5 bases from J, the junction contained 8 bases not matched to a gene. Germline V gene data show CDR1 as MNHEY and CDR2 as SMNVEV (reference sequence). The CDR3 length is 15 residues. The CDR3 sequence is CASSPRQGATETQYF. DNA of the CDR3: TGTGCCAGCAGTCCCCGACAGGGGGCAACGGAGACCCAGTACTTC.

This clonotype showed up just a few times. The CDR3 protein is CASSLGIGTGRDIQYF. CDR3 sequence (DNA): TGTGCCAGCAGCTTAGGAATAGGGACAGGGAGGGACATTCAGTACTTC. This rearrangement joins TRBV7-2 to TRBJ2-4; 9 bases are shared with TRBD1. Unmatched junction bases numbered 9, after V lost 1 base and J lost 8 bases. The CDR3 spans 16 residues. Germline lookup yields CDR1 SGHTA and CDR2 FQGNSA. The full variable domain, with the rest looked up from reference TRBV7-2 and TRBJ2-4, is GAGVSQSPSNKVTEKGKDVELRCDPISGHTALYWYRQSLGQGLEFLIYFQGNSAPDKSGLPSDRFSAERTGGSVSTLTIQRTQQEDSAVYLCASSLGIGTGRDIQYFGAGTRLSVL.

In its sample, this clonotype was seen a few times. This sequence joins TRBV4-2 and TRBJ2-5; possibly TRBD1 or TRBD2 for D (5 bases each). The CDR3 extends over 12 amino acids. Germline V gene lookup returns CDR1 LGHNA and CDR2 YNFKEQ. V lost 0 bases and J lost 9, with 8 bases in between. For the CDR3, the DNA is TGTGCCAGCAGCCAAGAGATGGGGGCCCAGTACTTC. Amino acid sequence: CASSQEMGAQYF.

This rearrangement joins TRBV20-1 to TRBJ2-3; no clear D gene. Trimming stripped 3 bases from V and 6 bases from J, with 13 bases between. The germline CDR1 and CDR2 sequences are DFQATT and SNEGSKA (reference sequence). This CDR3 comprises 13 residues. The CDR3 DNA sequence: TGCAGTGCTAGGGGCCGCTTAGGGGATACGCAGTATTTT. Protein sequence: CSARGRLGDTQYF.

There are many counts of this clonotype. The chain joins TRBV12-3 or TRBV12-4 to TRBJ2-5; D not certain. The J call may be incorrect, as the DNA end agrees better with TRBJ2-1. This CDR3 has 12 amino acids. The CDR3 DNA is TGTGCCAGCAGTTTACAGCGTTCTGAGCAGTTCTTC. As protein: CASSLQRSEQFF.

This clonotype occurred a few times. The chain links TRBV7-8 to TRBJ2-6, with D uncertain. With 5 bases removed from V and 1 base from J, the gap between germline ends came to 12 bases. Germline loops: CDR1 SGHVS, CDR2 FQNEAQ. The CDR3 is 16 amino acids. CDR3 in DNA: TGTGCCAGCAGCGCTCAGACGTTATCTGGGGCCAACGTCCTGACTTTC. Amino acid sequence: CASSAQTLSGANVLTF.

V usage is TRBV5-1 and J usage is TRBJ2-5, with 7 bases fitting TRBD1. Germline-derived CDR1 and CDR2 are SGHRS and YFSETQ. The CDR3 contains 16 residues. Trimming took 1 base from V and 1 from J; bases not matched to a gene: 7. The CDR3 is CASSLLPGQSQETQYF. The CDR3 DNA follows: TGCGCCAGCAGCTTGTTGCCGGGACAGAGCCAAGAGACCCAGTACTTC.

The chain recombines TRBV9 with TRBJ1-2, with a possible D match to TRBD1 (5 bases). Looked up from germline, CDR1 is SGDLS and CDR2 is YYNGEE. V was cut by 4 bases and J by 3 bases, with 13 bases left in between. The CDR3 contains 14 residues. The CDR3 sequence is CASSPAGSDYGYTF. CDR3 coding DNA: TGTGCCAGCAGCCCGGCAGGGTCGGACTATGGCTACACCTTC. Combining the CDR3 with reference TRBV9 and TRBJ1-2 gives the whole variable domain DSGVTQTPKHLITATGQRVTLRCSPRSGDLSVYWYQQSLDQGLQFLIQYYNGEERAKGNILERFSAQQFPDLHSELNLSSLELGDSALYFCASSPAGSDYGYTFGSGTRLTVV.